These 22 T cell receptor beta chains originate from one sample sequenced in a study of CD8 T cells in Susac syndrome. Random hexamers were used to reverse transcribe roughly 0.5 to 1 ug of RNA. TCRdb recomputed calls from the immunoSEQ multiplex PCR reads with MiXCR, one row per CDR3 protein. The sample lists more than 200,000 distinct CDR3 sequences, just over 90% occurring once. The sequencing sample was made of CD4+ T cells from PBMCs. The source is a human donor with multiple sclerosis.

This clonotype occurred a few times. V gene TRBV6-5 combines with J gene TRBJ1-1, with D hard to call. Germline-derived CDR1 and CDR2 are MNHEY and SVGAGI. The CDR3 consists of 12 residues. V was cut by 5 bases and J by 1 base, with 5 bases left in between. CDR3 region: CASSRTNTEAFF. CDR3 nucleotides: TGTGCCAGCAGTCGCACGAACACTGAAGCTTTCTTT.

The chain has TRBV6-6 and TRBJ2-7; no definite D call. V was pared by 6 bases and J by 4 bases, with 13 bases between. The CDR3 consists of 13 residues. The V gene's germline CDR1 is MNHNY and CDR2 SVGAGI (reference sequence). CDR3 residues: CASRETSLYEQYV. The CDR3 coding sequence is TGTGCCAGCAGAGAGACAAGTCTATACGAGCAGTACGTC.

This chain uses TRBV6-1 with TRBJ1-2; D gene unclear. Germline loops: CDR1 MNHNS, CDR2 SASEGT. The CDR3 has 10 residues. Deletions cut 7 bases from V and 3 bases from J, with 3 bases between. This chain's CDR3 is CASNDYGYTF. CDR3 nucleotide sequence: TGTGCCAGCAATGACTATGGCTACACCTTC.

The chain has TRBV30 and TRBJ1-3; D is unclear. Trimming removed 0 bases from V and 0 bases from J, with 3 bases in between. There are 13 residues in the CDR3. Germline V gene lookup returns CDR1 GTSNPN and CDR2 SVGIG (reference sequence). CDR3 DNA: TGTGCCTGGAGTGTTAGCTCTGGAAACACCATATATTTT. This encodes CAWSVSSGNTIYF.

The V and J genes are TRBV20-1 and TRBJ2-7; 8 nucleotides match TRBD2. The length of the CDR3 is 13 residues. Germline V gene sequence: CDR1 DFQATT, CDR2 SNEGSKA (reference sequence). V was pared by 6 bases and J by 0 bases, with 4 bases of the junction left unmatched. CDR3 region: CSAQRGNSYEQYF. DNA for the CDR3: TGCAGTGCACAGCGGGGGAACTCCTACGAGCAGTACTTC.

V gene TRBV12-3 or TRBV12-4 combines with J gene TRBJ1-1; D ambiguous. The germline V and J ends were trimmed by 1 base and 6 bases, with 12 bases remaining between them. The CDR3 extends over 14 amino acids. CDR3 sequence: CASSLEGSLAEAFF. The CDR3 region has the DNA TGTGCCAGCAGTTTAGAAGGGTCTCTCGCTGAAGCTTTCTTT.

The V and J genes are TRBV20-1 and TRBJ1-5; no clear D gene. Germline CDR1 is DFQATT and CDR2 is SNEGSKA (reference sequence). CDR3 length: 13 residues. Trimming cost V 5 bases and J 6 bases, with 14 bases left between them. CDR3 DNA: TGCAGTGCTCGTCCCGGTCCATCTCAGCCCCAGCATTTT. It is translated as CSARPGPSQPQHF.

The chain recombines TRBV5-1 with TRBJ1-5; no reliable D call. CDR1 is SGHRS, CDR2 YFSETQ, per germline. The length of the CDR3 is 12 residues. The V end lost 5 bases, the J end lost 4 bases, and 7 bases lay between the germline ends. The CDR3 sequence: CASSNENQPQHF. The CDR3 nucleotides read TGCGCCAGCAGTAATGAGAATCAGCCCCAGCATTTT.

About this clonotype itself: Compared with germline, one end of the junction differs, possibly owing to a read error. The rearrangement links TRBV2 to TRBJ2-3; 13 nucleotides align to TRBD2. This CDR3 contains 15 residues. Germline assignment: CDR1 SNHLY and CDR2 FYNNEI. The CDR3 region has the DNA TGTGCCGGCAGGACTAGCGGGAGTTGGACAGATACGCAGTATTTT. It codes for CAGRTSGSWTDTQYF.

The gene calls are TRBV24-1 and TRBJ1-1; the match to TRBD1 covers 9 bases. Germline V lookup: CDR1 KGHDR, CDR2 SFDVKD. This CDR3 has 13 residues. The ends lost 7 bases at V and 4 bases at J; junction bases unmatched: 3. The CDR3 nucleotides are TGTGCCACCAGGCCGGGACAGGGCACTGAAGCTTTCTTT. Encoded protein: CATRPGQGTEAFF.

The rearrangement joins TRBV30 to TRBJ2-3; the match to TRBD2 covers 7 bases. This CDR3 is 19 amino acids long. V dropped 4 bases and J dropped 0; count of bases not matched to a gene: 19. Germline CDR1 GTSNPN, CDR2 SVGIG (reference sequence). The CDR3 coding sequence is TGTGCCTGGAACCCCCCCTGGATAGGGACTACGTTTAGCACAGATACGCAGTATTTT. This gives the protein CAWNPPWIGTTFSTDTQYF.

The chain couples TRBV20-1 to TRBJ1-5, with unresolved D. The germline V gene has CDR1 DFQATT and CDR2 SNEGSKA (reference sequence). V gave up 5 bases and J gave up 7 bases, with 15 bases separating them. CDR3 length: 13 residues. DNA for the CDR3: TGCAGTGCTGGGAGACTTTCAAACCAGCCCCAGCATTTT. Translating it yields CSAGRLSNQPQHF.

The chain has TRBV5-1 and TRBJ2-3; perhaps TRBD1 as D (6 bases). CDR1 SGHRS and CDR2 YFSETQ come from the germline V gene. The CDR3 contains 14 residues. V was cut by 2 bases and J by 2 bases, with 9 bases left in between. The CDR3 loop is CASSLQGPTDTQYF. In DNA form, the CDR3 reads TGCGCCAGCAGCTTACAGGGACCCACAGATACGCAGTATTTT.

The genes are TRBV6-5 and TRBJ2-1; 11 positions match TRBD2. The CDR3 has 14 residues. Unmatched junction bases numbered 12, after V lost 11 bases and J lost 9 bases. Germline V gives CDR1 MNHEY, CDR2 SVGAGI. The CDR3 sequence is CAAWSSSGRAEQFF. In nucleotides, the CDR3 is TGTGCCGCTTGGTCGAGTAGCGGGAGGGCTGAGCAGTTCTTC.

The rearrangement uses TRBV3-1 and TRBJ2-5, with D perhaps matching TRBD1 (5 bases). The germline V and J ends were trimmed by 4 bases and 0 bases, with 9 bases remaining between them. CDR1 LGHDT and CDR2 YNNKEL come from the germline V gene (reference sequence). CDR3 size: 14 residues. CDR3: CASSPGPYQETQYF. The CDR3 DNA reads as TGTGCCAGCAGCCCAGGGCCGTACCAAGAGACCCAGTACTTC.

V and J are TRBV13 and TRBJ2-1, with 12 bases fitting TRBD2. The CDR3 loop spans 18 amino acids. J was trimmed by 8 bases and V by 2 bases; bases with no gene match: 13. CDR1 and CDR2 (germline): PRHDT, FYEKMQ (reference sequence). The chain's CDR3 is CASSLLALLAGGLDEQFF. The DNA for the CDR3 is TGTGCCAGCAGCTTATTGGCCTTACTAGCGGGAGGATTGGATGAGCAGTTCTTC. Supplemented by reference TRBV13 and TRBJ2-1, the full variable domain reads AAGVIQSPRHLIKEKRETATLKCYPIPRHDTVYWYQQGPGQDPQFLISFYEKMQSDKGSIPDRFSAQQFSDYHSELNMSSLELGDSALYFCASSLLALLAGGLDEQFFGPGTRLTVL.

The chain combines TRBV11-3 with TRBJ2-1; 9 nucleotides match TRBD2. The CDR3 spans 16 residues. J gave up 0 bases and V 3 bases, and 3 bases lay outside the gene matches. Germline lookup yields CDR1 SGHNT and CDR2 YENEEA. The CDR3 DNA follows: TGTGCCAGCAGCTTTCTAGCGGGGCGCTCCTACAATGAGCAGTTCTTC. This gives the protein CASSFLAGRSYNEQFF.

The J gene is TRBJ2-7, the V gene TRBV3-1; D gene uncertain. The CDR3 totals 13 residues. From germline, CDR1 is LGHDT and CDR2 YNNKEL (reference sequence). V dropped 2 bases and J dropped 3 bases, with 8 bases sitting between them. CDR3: CASSQTTGYEQYF. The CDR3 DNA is TGTGCCAGCAGCCAAACTACTGGCTACGAGCAGTACTTC.

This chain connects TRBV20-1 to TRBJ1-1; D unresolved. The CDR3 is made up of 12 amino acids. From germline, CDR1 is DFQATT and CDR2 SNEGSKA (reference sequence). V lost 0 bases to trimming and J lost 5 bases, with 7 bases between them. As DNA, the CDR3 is TGCAGTGCTAGAGACGGGAGGACTGAAGCTTTCTTT. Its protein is CSARDGRTEAFF.

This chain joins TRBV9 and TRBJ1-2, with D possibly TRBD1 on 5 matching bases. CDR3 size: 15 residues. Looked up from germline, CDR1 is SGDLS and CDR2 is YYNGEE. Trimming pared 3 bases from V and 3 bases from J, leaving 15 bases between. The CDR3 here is CASSADPGGYYGYTF. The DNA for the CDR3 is TGTGCCAGCAGCGCGGACCCTGGGGGGTACTATGGCTACACCTTC.

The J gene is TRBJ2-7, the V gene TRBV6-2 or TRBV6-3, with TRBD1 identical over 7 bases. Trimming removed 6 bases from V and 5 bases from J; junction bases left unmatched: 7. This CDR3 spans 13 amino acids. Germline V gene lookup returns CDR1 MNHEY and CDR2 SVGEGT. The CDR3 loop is CASRPATGHEQYV. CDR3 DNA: TGTGCCAGCAGACCCGCGACAGGGCACGAGCAGTACGTC.

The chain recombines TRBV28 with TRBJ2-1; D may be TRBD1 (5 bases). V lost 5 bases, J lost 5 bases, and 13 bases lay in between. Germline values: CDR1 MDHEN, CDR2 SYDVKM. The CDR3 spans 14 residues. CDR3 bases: TGTGCCAGCAGTGACTGGTACAGGAACAATGAGCAGTTCTTC. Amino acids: CASSDWYRNNEQFF.